This entry features one T cell receptor (beta chain) sequence. Participant ages covered about 18 to 100 years across 25 or so US areas. Cohort 3 recovered donors had two negative PCRs, clearance, or symptom resolution. These data come from a study of blood T cell repertoires in COVID-19. At the level of the study: Samples of COVID-19 (acute and convalescent) were obtained from the United States, Italy and Spain.

Clones were sequenced by immunoSEQ multiplex PCR, and TCRdb holds only the in-frame ones, with some missing. Of about 170,000 clones in the sample, approximately 89% were seen once. The germline gives CDR1 MDHEN, CDR2 SYDVKM. V lost 6 bases, J lost 3 bases, and 5 bases stayed unmatched. CDR3 size: 15 residues. The specimen sequenced was PBMCs or T cells enriched from blood (not recorded which). This clonotype was sampled from a young woman who had recovered from COVID-19. The genes are TRBV28 and TRBJ1-6, with 7 bases aligning to TRBD1. The CDR3 DNA reads as TGTGCCAGCAGCCCACGGGACAGCTATAATTCACCCCTCCACTTT. Translating it yields CASSPRDSYNSPLHF.